One and the same sample provided the 25 T cell receptor beta chains below, sequenced in a study of blood T cell repertoires in COVID-19. Here immunoSEQ multiplex PCR was the method, and the copy in TCRdb shows in-frame clones only, minus some. The sample carries about 260,000 clones, approximately 88% recorded once. The sequenced sample consisted of peripheral blood. Every receptor here comes from a human donor in a cohort sampled during active COVID-19.

V usage is TRBV7-8 and J usage is TRBJ2-7, with 7 positions matching TRBD2. V was clipped by 2 bases and J by 4 bases; unmatched bases: 11. This CDR3 has 16 residues. Germline values: CDR1 SGHVS, CDR2 FQNEAQ. In DNA form, the CDR3 reads TGTGCCAGCAGCTTACAGCCGGCGGGGGAAGTGTACGAGCAGTACTTC. It yields the protein CASSLQPAGEVYEQYF.

This clone was detected once. The V and J genes are TRBV3-1 (or the pseudogene TRBV3-2) and TRBJ2-7, with 8 positions matching TRBD1. There are 16 residues in the CDR3. Trimming at V came to 4 bases and at J to 7 bases, leaving 15 bases not matched to a gene. From germline, CDR1 is LGHDT and CDR2 YNNKEL (reference sequence). CDR3 loop: CASSPPDGQGLREQYF. CDR3 nucleotides: TGTGCCAGCAGCCCACCCGATGGACAGGGCTTGAGGGAGCAGTACTTC.

With respect to this clone: The same CDR3 can be traced to other DNA sequences in this sample. The chain links TRBV9 to TRBJ1-4; 7 nucleotides align to TRBD1. J gave up 0 bases and V 2 bases, and 1 base lay outside the gene matches. Germline-derived CDR1 and CDR2 are SGDLS and YYNGEE. The CDR3 loop spans 15 amino acids. The CDR3 loop is CASSVTGATNEKLFF. The CDR3 DNA sequence: TGTGCCAGCAGCGTTACAGGGGCAACTAATGAAAAACTGTTTTTT. The full variable domain, completed using reference TRBV9 and TRBJ1-4, is DSGVTQTPKHLITATGQRVTLRCSPRSGDLSVYWYQQSLDQGLQFLIQYYNGEERAKGNILERFSAQQFPDLHSELNLSSLELGDSALYFCASSVTGATNEKLFFGSGTQLSVL.

This chain joins TRBV18 and TRBJ1-1, with D unclear. The germline gives CDR1 KGHSH, CDR2 LQKENI. Between the trimmed V and J ends, which lost 6 bases and 1 base, there was a span of 9 bases. This CDR3 region has 13 residues. For the CDR3, the DNA is TGTGCCAGCTCCAGTACAGAGAACACTGAAGCTTTCTTT. As protein: CASSSTENTEAFF.

This clone is a singleton in its sample. The chain has TRBV7-8 and TRBJ1-5, with 7 bases that match TRBD1. The CDR3 contains 17 residues. CDR1 and CDR2 from the germline V gene are SGHVS and FQNEAQ. With 5 bases clipped from V and 0 bases from J, the junction kept 10 bases outside the gene matches. The CDR3 is CASSPPGTAFSNQPQHF. The CDR3 DNA follows: TGTGCCAGCAGCCCCCCCGGGACAGCTTTTAGCAATCAGCCCCAGCATTTT. Based on the CDR3 plus reference TRBV7-8 and TRBJ1-5, the full variable domain is GAGVSQSPRYKVAKRGQDVALRCDPISGHVSLFWYQQALGQGPEFLTYFQNEAQLDKSGLPSDRFFAERPEGSVSTLKIQRTQQEDSAVYLCASSPPGTAFSNQPQHFGDGTRLSIL.

The rearrangement uses TRBV30 and TRBJ2-3; 7 bases are shared with TRBD1. Germline trimming cut 3 bases from V and 6 bases from J; bases unmatched to any gene: 9. This CDR3 spans 14 amino acids. The germline V gene encodes CDR1 GTSNPN and CDR2 SVGIG (reference sequence). CDR3 sequence (DNA): TGTGCCTGGAGACAGGGGCCAGCAGGGGATACGCAGTATTTT. Protein: CAWRQGPAGDTQYF.

V is TRBV10-3 and J is TRBJ2-5; 7 bases map to TRBD2. In germline, CDR1 is ENHRY, CDR2 SYGVKD. The CDR3 contains 14 residues. The V and J ends lost 2 bases and 2 bases, in that order; junction bases with no gene match: 2. CDR3 in amino acids: CAISEKGLQETQYF. CDR3 nucleotides: TGTGCCATCAGTGAGAAGGGACTACAAGAGACCCAGTACTTC.

The chain has TRBV4-1 and TRBJ2-1; 10 positions match TRBD1. The length of the CDR3 is 21 residues. The V segment lost 4 bases and the J segment 1 base; nucleotides outside the gene matches: 19. The V gene's germline CDR1 is MGHRA and CDR2 YSYEKL. DNA of the CDR3: TGCGCCAGCAGCCCGCGTCCGGGGACAGGGGAAGGGGGACTATCCTACAATGAGCAGTTCTTC. Translated: CASSPRPGTGEGGLSYNEQFF.

The chain couples TRBV6-5 to TRBJ1-4; D might be TRBD1 (6 bases). CDR3 length: 13 amino acids. In germline, CDR1 is MNHEY, CDR2 SVGAGI. Trimming removed 6 bases at V and 8 bases at J, with 13 bases between. In DNA, the CDR3 is TGTGCCAGCAGAAACCCAGGGGAGGAAAAACTGTTTTTT. Translating it yields CASRNPGEEKLFF.

V and J are TRBV13 and TRBJ1-5; TRBD1 matches 10 bases. The length of the CDR3 is 15 residues. The V gene's germline CDR1 is PRHDT and CDR2 FYEKMQ (reference sequence). The trim removed 6 bases at V and 2 bases at J, leaving 4 bases unmatched. The CDR3 spells CASRMGQGRNQPQHF. The DNA for the CDR3 is TGTGCCAGCAGGATGGGACAGGGGCGCAATCAGCCCCAGCATTTT.

The rearrangement joins TRBV4-3 to TRBJ2-7, with 7 bases lining up with TRBD2. Trimming took 1 base from V and 3 from J; bases not matched to a gene: 6. This CDR3 has 15 residues. Germline V gives CDR1 LGHNA, CDR2 YSLEER. For the CDR3, the DNA is TGCGCCAGCAGCCAAGGACCTAGCGGCATCTACGAGCAGTACTTC. This gives the protein CASSQGPSGIYEQYF.

The rearrangement joins TRBV7-9 to TRBJ2-3; 7 bases map to TRBD1. Unmatched junction bases numbered 12, after V lost 5 bases and J lost 1 base. This CDR3 spans 17 amino acids. Germline loops: CDR1 SEHNR, CDR2 FQNEAQ (reference sequence). DNA for the CDR3: TGTGCCAGCAGCGCCAACCGGGACAGAGTACGCACAGATACGCAGTATTTT. It translates to CASSANRDRVRTDTQYF.

The chain employs TRBV20-1 and TRBJ1-3; D not resolved. Germline CDR1 is DFQATT and CDR2 is SNEGSKA (reference sequence). The V end was cut by 3 bases, the J end by 3 bases, with 9 bases between. The length of the CDR3 is 13 residues. DNA for the CDR3: TGCAGTGCTAGTATGGCGGGTGGAAACACCATATATTTT. As protein: CSASMAGGNTIYF.

V is TRBV5-1 and J is TRBJ1-1, with D unclear. The CDR3 contains 14 residues. CDR1 and CDR2 from the germline V gene are SGHRS and YFSETQ. Deletions cut 3 bases from V and 1 base from J, with 10 bases between. The CDR3 loop reads CASSSHSPNTEAFF. CDR3 bases: TGCGCCAGCAGCTCCCACTCCCCGAACACTGAAGCTTTCTTT.

The V call is TRBV19, the J call TRBJ1-2, with D unresolved. Per the germline V gene, CDR1 is LNHDA and CDR2 is SQIVND (reference sequence). This CDR3 has 14 amino acids. Between the trimmed V and J ends, which lost 3 bases and 6 bases, there was a span of 14 bases. CDR3 sequence: CASSMADFVDGYTF. The CDR3 nucleotides read TGTGCCAGTAGTATGGCAGACTTCGTCGATGGCTACACCTTC.

This sequence joins TRBV12-3 or TRBV12-4 and TRBJ1-1; D is unresolved. The CDR3 length is 13 residues. Trimming removed 5 bases from V and 3 bases from J, with 10 bases in between. In DNA, the CDR3 is TGTGCCAGCAGTCGCAACATATACACTGAAGCTTTCTTT. Its protein is CASSRNIYTEAFF.

This clone was seen only once. CDR3 DNA sequence: TGTGCCAGCAGCCTCCGAGATAGGAGGGACCGACCCTACGAGCAGTACTTC. Amino acid sequence: CASSLRDRRDRPYEQYF. The chain joins TRBV9 to TRBJ2-7; tentative D call: TRBD2 (6 bases). This CDR3 contains 17 residues. Germline V gene sequence: CDR1 SGDLS, CDR2 YYNGEE. The V end lost 4 bases, the J end lost 2 bases, and 22 bases lay between the germline ends.

The rearrangement links TRBV7-2 to TRBJ1-6; D remains unclear. V was shortened by 5 bases and J by 5 bases, with 16 bases between the two germline ends. This CDR3 spans 16 amino acids. Germline V lookup: CDR1 SGHTA, CDR2 FQGNSA. This chain's CDR3 is CASSLRGYQNNSPLHF. CDR3 sequence (DNA): TGTGCCAGCAGCCTTAGAGGGTACCAAAATAATTCACCCCTCCACTTT.

The chain uses TRBV6-2 or TRBV6-3 and TRBJ2-3, with a tentative D call TRBD1 (5 bases). CDR1 and CDR2 (germline): MNHEY, SVGEGT. V gave up 6 bases and J gave up 5 bases, with 24 bases separating them. This CDR3 has 17 amino acids. CDR3 sequence reads: CASSPRQGLWAGDTQYF. The CDR3 region has the DNA TGTGCCAGCAGCCCTAGGCAGGGCCTTTGGGCCGGAGATACGCAGTATTTT.

This sequence joins TRBV7-9 and TRBJ2-1; 7 positions match TRBD2. The CDR3 sequence is 15 residues long. Germline V gives CDR1 SEHNR, CDR2 FQNEAQ (reference sequence). J was trimmed by 0 bases and V by 8 bases; bases with no gene match: 7. In DNA, the CDR3 is TGTGCCAGCGTTGCGGGGGTCAACTCCTACAATGAGCAGTTCTTC. It translates to CASVAGVNSYNEQFF.

The CDR3 region is CASSTLGRLVNEQFF. In DNA, the CDR3 is TGTGCCAGCAGCACCCTCGGGAGACTGGTCAATGAGCAGTTCTTC. The V and J genes are TRBV7-2 and TRBJ2-1; possible D gene TRBD2, 6 bases. The CDR3 length is 15 residues. Germline V gene data show CDR1 as SGHTA and CDR2 as FQGNSA. Trimming pared 5 bases from V and 6 bases from J, leaving 17 bases between.

The chain carries TRBV2 and TRBJ1-2, with D unclear. Germline V gene sequence: CDR1 SNHLY, CDR2 FYNNEI. This CDR3 spans 14 amino acids. V dropped 5 bases and J dropped 5 bases, with 15 bases sitting between them. CDR3 sequence (DNA): TGTGCCAGCAGTCCCAGTGGCAGGTGGTATGGCTACACCTTC. This translates into CASSPSGRWYGYTF.

The chain uses TRBV18 and TRBJ2-1, with a possible D match to TRBD1 (5 bases). The V end was cut by 5 bases, the J end by 7 bases, with 18 bases between. From germline, CDR1 is KGHSH and CDR2 LQKENI. This CDR3 is 15 amino acids long. CDR3 in amino acids: CASSNLRVESNEQFF. Here the CDR3 DNA reads TGTGCCAGCTCAAACCTCAGGGTAGAGTCGAATGAGCAGTTCTTC.

The rearrangement uses TRBV2 and TRBJ2-4, with 15 bases identical to TRBD2. Per the germline V gene, CDR1 is SNHLY and CDR2 is FYNNEI. The CDR3 runs to 15 residues. Unmatched junction bases numbered 2, after V lost 4 bases and J lost 7 bases. This chain's CDR3 is CASSGTSGRVNIQYF. For the CDR3, the DNA is TGTGCCAGCAGTGGGACTAGCGGGAGGGTCAACATTCAGTACTTC.

The rearrangement links TRBV6-1 to TRBJ2-7, with 7 bases identical to TRBD2. Germline values: CDR1 MNHNS, CDR2 SASEGT. The CDR3 consists of 15 residues. V shed 3 bases, J shed 0 bases, and the junction held 5 bases outside the gene matches. The DNA for the CDR3 is TGTGCCAGCAGTGATAGCGGGTTGATCTCCTACGAGCAGTACTTC. Its protein product is CASSDSGLISYEQYF.